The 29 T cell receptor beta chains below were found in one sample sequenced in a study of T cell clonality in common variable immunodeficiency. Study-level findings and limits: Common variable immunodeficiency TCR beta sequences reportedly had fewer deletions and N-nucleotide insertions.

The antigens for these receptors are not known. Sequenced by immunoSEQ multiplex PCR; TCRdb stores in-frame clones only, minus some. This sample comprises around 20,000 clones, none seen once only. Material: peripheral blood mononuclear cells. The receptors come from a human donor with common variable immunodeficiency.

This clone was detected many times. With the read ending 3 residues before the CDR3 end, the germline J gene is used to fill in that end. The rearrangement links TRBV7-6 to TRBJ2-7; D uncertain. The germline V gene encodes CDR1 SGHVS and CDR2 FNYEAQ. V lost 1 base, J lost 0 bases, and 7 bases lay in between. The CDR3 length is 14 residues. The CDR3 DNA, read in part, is TGTGCCAGCAGCTTAGGTCTAGGCTCCTACGAG. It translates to CASSLGLGSYE. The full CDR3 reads CASSLGLGSYEQYF. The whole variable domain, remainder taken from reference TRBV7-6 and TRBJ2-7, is GAGVSQSPRYKVTKRGQDVALRCDPISGHVSLYWYRQALGQGPEFLTYFNYEAQQDKSGLPNDRFSAERPEGSISTLTIQRTEQRDSAMYRCASSLGLGSYEQYFGPGTRLTVT.

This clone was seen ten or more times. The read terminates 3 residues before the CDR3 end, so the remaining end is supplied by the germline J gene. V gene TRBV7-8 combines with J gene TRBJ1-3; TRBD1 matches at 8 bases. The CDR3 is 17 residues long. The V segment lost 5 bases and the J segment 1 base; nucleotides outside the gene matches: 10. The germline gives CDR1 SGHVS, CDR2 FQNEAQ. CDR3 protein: CASSVDRGTVSGNTIYF. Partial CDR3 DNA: TGTGCCAGCAGCGTAGACAGGGGTACCGTTTCTGGAAACACC.

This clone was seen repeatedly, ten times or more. CDR3 amino acids: CASSPLTGRDYEQYF. The CDR3 bases that were read are TGTGCCAGCTCACCCTTGACAGGCAGAGACTACGAG. This chain links TRBV18 with TRBJ2-7, with D possibly matching TRBD1 (6 bases). The observed sequence ends 3 residues before the CDR3 terminus, with the missing tail filled in from the germline J gene. Trimming cost V 3 bases and J 3 bases, with 15 bases left between them. Germline lookup yields CDR1 KGHSH and CDR2 LQKENI. The CDR3 totals 15 residues.

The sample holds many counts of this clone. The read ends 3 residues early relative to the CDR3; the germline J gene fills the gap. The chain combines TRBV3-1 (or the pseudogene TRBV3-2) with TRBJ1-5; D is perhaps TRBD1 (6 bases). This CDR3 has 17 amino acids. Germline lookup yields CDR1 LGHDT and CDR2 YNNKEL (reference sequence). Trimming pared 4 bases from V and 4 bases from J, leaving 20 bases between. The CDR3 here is CASSLQGRQELNQPQHF. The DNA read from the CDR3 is TGTGCCAGCAGCCTACAAGGTCGACAGGAGCTTAATCAGCCC.

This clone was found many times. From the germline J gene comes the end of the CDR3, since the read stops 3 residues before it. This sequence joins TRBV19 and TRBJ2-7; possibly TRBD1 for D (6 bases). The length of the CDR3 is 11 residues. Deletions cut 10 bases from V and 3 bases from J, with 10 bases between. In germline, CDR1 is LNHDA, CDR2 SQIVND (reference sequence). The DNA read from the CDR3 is TGTGCCACTGCGGACAGCTACGAG. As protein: CATADSYE. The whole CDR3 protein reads CATADSYEQYF.

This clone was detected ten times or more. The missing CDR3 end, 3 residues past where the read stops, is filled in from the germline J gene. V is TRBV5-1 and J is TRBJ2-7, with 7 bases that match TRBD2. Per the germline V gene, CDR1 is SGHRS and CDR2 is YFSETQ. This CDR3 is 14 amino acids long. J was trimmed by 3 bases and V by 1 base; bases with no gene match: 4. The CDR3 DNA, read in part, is TGCGCCAGCAGCTTGTGGGGGGGATACTACGAG. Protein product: CASSLWGGYYE. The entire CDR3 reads CASSLWGGYYEQYF.

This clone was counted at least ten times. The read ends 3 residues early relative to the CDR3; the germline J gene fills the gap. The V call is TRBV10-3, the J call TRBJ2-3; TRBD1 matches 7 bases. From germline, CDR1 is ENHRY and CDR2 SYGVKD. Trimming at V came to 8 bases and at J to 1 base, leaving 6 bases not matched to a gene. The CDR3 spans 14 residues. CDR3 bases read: TGTGCCATCGCCGACAGGGCTCGCACAGATACG. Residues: CAIADRARTDT. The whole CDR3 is CAIADRARTDTQYF.

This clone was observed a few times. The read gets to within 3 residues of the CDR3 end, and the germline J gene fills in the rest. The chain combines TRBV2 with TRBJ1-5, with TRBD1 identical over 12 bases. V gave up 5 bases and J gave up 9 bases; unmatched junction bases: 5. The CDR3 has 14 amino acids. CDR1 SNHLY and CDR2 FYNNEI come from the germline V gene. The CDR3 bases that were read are TGTGCCAGCAGTAAGGGACAGGGGGCCCGGCCC. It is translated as CASSKGQGARP. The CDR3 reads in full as CASSKGQGARPQHF.

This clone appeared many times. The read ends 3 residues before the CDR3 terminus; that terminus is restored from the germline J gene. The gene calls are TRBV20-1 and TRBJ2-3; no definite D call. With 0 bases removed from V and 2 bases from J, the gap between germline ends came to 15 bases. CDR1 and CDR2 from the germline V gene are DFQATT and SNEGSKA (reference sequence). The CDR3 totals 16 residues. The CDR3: CSARDLNTVFTDTQYF. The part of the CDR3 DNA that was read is TGCAGTGCTAGAGATCTAAACACAGTTTTCACAGATACG.

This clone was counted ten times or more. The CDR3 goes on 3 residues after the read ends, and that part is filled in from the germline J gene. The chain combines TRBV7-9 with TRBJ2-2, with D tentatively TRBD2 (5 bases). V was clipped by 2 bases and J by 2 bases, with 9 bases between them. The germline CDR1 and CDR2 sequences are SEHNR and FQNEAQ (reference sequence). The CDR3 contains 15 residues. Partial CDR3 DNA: TGTGCCAGCAGCTTACAGCGGACTAACACCGGGGAG. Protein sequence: CASSLQRTNTGE. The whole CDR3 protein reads CASSLQRTNTGELFF.

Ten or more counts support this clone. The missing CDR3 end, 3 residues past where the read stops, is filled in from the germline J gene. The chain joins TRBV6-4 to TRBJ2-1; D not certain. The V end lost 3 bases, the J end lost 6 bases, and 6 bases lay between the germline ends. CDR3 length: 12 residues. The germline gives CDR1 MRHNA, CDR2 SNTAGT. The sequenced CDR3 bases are TGTGCCAGCAGTGAGGTAGTCAATGAG. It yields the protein CASSEVVNE. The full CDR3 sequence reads CASSEVVNEQFF.

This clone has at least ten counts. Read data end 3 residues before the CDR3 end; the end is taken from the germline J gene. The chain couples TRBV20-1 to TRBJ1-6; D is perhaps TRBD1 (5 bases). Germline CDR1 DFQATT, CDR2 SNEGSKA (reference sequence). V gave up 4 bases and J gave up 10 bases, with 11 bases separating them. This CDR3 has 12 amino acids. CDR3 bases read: TGCAGTGCTACTTACAGGAAATCACCC. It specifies CSATYRKSP. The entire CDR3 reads CSATYRKSPLHF.

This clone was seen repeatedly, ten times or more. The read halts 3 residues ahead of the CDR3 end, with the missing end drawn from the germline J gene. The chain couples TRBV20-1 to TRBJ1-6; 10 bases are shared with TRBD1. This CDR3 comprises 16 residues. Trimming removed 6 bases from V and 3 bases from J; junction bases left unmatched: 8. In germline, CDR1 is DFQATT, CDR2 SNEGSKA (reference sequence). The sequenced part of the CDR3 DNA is TGCAGTGCGGCTGGACAGGGGGACTACTATAATTCACCC. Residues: CSAAGQGDYYNSP. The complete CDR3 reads CSAAGQGDYYNSPLHF.

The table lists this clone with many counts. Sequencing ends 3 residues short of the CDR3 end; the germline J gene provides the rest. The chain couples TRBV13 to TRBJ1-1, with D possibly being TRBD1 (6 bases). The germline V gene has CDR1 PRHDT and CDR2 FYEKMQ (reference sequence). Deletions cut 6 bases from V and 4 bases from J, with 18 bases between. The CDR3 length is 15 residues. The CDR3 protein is CASRPTWGPGTEAFF. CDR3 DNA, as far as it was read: TGTGCCAGCAGGCCTACCTGGGGGCCGGGCACTGAA.

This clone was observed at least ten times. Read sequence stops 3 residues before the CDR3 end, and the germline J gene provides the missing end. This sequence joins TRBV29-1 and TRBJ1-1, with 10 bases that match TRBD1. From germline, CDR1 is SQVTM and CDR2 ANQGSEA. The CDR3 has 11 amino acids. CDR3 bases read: TGCAGCGTACCAAGGACAGGGGGA. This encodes CSVPRTGG. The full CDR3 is CSVPRTGGAFF.

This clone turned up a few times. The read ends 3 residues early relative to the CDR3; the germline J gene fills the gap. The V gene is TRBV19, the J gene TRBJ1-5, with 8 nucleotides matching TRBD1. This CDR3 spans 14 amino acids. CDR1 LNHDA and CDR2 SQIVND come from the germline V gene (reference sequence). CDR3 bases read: TGTGCCAGTAGTACACAGGGGGGGAATCGTCCC. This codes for CASSTQGGNRP. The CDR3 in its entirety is CASSTQGGNRPQHF.

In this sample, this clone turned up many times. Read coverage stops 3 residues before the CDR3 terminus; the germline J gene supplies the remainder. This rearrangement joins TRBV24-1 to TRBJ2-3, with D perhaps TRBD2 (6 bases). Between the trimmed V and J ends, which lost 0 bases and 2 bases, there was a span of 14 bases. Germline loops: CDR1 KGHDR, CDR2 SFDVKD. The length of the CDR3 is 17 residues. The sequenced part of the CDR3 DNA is TGTGCCACCAGTGATTTGGGCGGGGAAACTATCACAGATACG. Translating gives CATSDLGGETITDT. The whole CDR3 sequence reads CATSDLGGETITDTQYF.

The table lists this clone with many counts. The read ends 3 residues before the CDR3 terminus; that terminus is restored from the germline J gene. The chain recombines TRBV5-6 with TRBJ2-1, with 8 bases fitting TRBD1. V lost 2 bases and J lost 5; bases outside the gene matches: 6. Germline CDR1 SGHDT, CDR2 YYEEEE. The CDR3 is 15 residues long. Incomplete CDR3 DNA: TGTGCCAGCAGCTTCTCAGGGGGCGCGAACAATGAG. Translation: CASSFSGGANNE. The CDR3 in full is CASSFSGGANNEQFF.

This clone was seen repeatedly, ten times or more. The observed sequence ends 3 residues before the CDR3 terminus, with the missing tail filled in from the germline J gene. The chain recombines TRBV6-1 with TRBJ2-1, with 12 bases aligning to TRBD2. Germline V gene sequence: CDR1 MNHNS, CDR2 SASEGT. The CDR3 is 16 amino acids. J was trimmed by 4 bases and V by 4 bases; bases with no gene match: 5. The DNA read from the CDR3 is TGTGCCAGCAGTGCGCGGACTAGCGGGGAGTACAATGAG. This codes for CASSARTSGEYNE. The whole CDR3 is CASSARTSGEYNEQFF.

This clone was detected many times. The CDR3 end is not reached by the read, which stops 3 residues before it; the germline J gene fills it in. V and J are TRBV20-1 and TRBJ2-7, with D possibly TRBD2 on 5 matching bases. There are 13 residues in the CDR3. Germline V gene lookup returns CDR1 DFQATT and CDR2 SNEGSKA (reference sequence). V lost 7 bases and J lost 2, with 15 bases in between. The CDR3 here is CSVRLPGTYEQYF. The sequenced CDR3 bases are TGCAGTGTTCGACTGCCGGGGACCTACGAG.

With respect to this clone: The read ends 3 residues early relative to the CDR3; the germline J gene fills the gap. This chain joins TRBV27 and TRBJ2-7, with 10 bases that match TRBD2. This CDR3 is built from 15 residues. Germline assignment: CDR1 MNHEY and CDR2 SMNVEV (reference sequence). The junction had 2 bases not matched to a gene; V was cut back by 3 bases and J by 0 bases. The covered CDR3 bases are TGTGCCAGCAGTTTCATAGCGGGGGGCTCCTACGAG. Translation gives CASSFIAGGSYE. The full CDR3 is CASSFIAGGSYEQYF.

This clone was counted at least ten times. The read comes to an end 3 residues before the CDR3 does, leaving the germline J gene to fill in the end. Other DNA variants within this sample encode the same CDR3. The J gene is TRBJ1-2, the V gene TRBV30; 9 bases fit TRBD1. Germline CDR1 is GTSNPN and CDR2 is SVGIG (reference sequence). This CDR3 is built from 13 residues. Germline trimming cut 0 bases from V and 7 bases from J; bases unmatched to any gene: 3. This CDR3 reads CAWSVQGAVGYTF. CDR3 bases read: TGTGCCTGGAGTGTACAGGGGGCTGTTGGC.

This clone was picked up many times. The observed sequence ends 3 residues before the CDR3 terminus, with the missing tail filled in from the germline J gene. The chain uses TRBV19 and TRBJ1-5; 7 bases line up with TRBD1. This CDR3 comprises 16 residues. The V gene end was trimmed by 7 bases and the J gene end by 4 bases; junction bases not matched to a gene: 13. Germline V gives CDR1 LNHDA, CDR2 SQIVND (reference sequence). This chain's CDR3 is CASTPGVGGENQPQHF. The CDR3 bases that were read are TGTGCCAGTACCCCGGGCGTAGGGGGCGAAAATCAGCCC.

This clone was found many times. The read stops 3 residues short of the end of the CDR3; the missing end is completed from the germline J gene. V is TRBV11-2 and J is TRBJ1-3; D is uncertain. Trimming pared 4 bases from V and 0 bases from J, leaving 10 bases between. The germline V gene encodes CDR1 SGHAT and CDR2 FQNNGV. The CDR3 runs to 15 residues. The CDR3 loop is CASSSGRSSGNTIYF. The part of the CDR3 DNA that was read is TGTGCCAGCAGCTCTGGCAGAAGCTCTGGAAACACC.

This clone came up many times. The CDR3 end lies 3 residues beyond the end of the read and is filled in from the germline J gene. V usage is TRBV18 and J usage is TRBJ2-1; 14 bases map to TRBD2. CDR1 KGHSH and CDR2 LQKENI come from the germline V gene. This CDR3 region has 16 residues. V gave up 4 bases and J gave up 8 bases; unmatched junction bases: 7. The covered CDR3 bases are TGTGCCAGCTCACTATCGACTAGCGGGGGGGTCGATGAG. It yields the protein CASSLSTSGGVDE. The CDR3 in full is CASSLSTSGGVDEQFF.

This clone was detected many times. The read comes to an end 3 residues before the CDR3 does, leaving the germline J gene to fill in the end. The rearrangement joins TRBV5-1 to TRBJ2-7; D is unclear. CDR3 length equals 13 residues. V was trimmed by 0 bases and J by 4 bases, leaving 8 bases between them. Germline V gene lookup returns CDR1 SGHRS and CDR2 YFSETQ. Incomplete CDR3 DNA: TGCGCCAGCAGCTTGGCCTCCCCTTACGAG. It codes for CASSLASPYE. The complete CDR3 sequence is CASSLASPYEQYF. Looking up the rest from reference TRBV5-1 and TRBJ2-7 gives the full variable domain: KAGVTQTPRYLIKTRGQQVTLSCSPISGHRSVSWYQQTPGQGLQFLFEYFSETQRNKGNFPGRFSGRQFSNSRSEMNVSTLELGDSALYLCASSLASPYEQYFGPGTRLTVT.

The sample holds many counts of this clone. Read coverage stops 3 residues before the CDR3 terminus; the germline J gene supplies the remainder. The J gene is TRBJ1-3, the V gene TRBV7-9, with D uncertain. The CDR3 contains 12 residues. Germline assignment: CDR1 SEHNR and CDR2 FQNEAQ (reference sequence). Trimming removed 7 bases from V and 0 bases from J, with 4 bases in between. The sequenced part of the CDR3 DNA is TGTGCCAGCACCCGCTCTGGAAACACC. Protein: CASTRSGNT. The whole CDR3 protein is CASTRSGNTIYF.

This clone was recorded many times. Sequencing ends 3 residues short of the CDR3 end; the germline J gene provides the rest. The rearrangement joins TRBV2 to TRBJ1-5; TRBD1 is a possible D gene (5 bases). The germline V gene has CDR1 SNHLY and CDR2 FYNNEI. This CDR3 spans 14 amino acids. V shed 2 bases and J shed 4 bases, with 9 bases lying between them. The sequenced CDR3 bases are TGTGCCAGCAGTGAACGGGGGATTAATCAGCCC. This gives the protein CASSERGINQP. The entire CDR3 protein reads CASSERGINQPQHF.

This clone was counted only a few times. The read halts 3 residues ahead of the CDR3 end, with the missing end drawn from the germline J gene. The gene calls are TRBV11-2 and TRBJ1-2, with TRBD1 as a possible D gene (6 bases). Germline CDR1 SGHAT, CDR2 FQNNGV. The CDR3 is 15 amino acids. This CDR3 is CASSLDRGRGGGYTF. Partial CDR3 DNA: TGTGCCAGCAGCTTAGATCGAGGCAGGGGTGGAGGC.